This TCR beta chain was documented in a study of cytomegalovirus exposure and HLA in healthy donors (dated 2017 in TCRdb). Looking at the study overall: An earlier analysis of about 560 of the donors reported 250 to 300 Gb of sequence data and 95 million to 140 million unique TCR beta sequences obtained from about 200 million T cells. Donor age, sex, ethnicity and CMV serostatus were compiled alongside the repertoire data. An earlier analysis of approximately 640 of the donors applied high-throughput TCR beta sequencing to assess whether each TCR beta V gene segment acted as functional or pseudogenic. Of the 398 genotyped donors, 65% to 90% fell in the genetic ancestry cluster associated with self-reported Caucasian donors. To predict cytomegalovirus infection status, the study brought together high-throughput TCR immunosequencing, statistical association of individual TCRs with disease status, and machine learning. A later genetic analysis used genome-wide SNP genotypes for about 60% of the roughly 700 donors, treating that subset as a discovery cohort. Among roughly 400 genotyped donors of the cohort, an average of roughly 230,000 unique TCR beta nucleotide sequences was sequenced per donor, of which approximately 19% were non-productive. Rather than using new phenotypic data, the later analysis identified candidate immune exposures from TCR beta sequences and from how often those sequences occurred across donors. The aim of the study was to test whether cataloging public T cell receptors could identify signatures of past pathogen exposure. A separate validation cohort of more than 100 different subjects was used in addition to the approximately 610-subject first cohort. Approximately 300 gigabases of sequencing data and tens of millions of unique TCR sequences were included in an early release covering over 600 HLA-typed donors. The study used immunosequencing to profile the T cell repertoires of about 670 subjects and linked those repertoires to cytomegalovirus serostatus. The number of donors typed differed by locus, with about 629-640 for A, B, C, DRB1 and DQB1, roughly 520 for DQA1, 600 to 610 for DPA1, and approximately 470 for DPB1. Several DR-DQ haplotypes were treated as single units for association and clustering because of strong linkage in the cohort. In a later analysis, previously published TCR beta repertoires from about 640 donors were re-analyzed and high-resolution HLA genotyping was added so that TCR occurrence patterns could be studied. Both class I and class II loci were covered by HLA typing, at four-digit resolution. Every discovery cohort repertoire had been produced on one sequencing platform. General findings and caveats noted by the study authors: The 87-base-pair reads could not distinguish some IMGT-functional V segments, including TRBV6-2 and TRBV6-3, so those segments were excluded. Because counts were too low, more than 15 rarely observed V segments, including chromosome 9 orphons, were left out of the earlier analysis of some 640 of the donors. A later analysis found that TCR association rates varied across HLA loci, with DRB1 alleles showing the most associated TCRs and HLA-C alleles the fewest. A later analysis found that HLA-associated TCR beta chains were more clonally expanded and had lower generation probabilities than equally common non-associated chains. According to a later analysis, most CMV-associated TCR beta chains appeared to be HLA-restricted, and the HLA associations seemed to be driven largely by CMV exposure. Because HLA typing was unavailable for some donors at each locus, only the typed subset was used in association tests. A further reported finding was that TCR beta sequences accurately predicted the HLA-A and HLA-B alleles for most subjects in the first cohort. A few of the identified cytomegalovirus-associated TCR beta chains were confirmed in vitro to be specific for cytomegalovirus antigens. Most TCR sequences were seen in very few donors, while some public TCRs were found in many individuals. The cohort was sequenced for TCR beta chains only, and without alpha or paired-chain data the features that could be detected were limited. When HLA alleles, especially DR and DQ, strongly co-occurred, attributing TCR associations to individual alleles was difficult. The study listed 150 to 200 TCR beta chains as associated with cytomegalovirus. An association between a missense DCLRE1C variant and V-gene and J-gene trimming of TCR beta chains was found in a later genetic analysis and replicated in an independent cohort. Roughly uniform sequencing depth across donors was assumed in presence/absence analyses, although this assumption may not hold. A group of highly shared sequence variants was considered likely to be a technical artifact of the sequencing pipeline. In both the original and validation cohorts, the classifier was reported to diagnose cytomegalovirus status with high specificity and sensitivity. It was suggested by the authors that the approach could potentially be generalized to other disease states and immunological phenotypes. In a later analysis, more than 15,000 TCR beta sequences were associated with specific HLA alleles at a false discovery rate of 0.05. The only immune exposure information available for the cohort was CMV serostatus. Broadly in line with IMGT annotations, most TCR beta V segments showed up in productive rearrangements about 87% or about 30% of the time in an earlier analysis of roughly 590 of the donors. Linkage disequilibrium might explain the correlated functional status among segregating V segments, but an unknown experimental factor could not be excluded. In a later genetic analysis, fewer N-insertions in productive TCRs were reported among donors in an Asian-associated ancestry cluster than the roughly 700-donor mean. Several of the top co-occurrence clusters appeared to be linked to parvovirus B19, influenza, CMV and Epstein-Barr virus, according to a later analysis.

The cohort comprised approximately 700 healthy bone marrow donors. At the time of sampling, all cohort members were nominally healthy, though unrecorded immune exposures were likely present. The donor was CMV seropositive and belonged to the group of 250 to 350 seropositive cohort members. A peripheral blood sample was provided by each donor, and peripheral blood mononuclear cells were used for TCR beta sequencing. Genomic DNA extraction from the blood cell samples was performed with the Qiagen DNeasy Blood Extraction Kit. CDR1 and CDR2, per the germline V gene, are KGHSH and LQKENI. The CDR3, cysteine through phenylalanine, is 19 amino acids long. The sequence is cut down to CDR3 DNA, 57 bases in frame from base 1. Germline trimming amounts to 2 bases on V and 2 bases on J, with 17 as the count of junction bases outside the gene matches. Library generation was performed with the immunoSEQ multiplex PCR assay. The multiplex PCR relied on a mix of 60 forward primers for TCR Vbeta segments and 13 reverse primers for TCR Jbeta segments. A multiplex PCR assay on genomic DNA amplified the CDR3 region of rearranged TCR beta genes. The Illumina HiSeq System was used to sequence the amplified TCR beta libraries as 87-base-pair reads. The study's own analysis went as follows. Across the 600 to 700 repertoires, a later analysis counted tens of millions of unique TCR beta chains, 9 million to 14 million of which were shared by at least two donors. A nearest-neighbor algorithm error-corrected the raw reads and collapsed the reads into unique sequences, merging closely related sequences to remove PCR and sequencing errors. To assign V, D and J gene segments, CDR3 sequences were aligned to IMGT reference sequences. For a sequence to be retained, a match of at least six nucleotides was required to both a V gene segment and a J gene segment. Rearrangements were called productive when the CDR3 lacked stop codons and stayed in frame with V and J; all others were non-productive. Following IMGT convention, CDR3 was defined as the stretch from the second conserved V-encoded cysteine up to the conserved J-encoded phenylalanine. In an earlier analysis of approximately 500 of the donors, sequences lacking an unambiguous match to a single V gene segment were excluded. An earlier analysis of 587 of the donors classified V segments as functional when productive rearrangements were above 56.7% and as segregating when the standard deviation between donors was above 5%. A statistical classification framework was built to diagnose cytomegalovirus status from the catalog of TCR beta chain sequences. In a later analysis, TCR nucleotide sequences were compared against IMGT/GENE-DB human TR gene sequences so that V and J genes could be assigned. The TCRdist pipeline was used in a later analysis to assign CDR3 sequences and most-parsimonious VDJ recombination scenarios. In a later analysis, each TCR beta chain was defined by its CDR3 amino acid sequence together with its V-gene family, and reads without a unique V-gene family were excluded. To address suspected cross-contamination and a sequencing artifact, a later analysis removed around 600 highly shared, low-generation-probability nucleotide sequences. A later analysis calculated a clonal expansion index for each public chain from normalized within-repertoire ranks of inferred template counts. A later analysis computed generation probabilities with a VDJ recombination model fitted to out-of-frame rearrangements, and checked the results against IGoR. Hypergeometric tests were used in a later analysis to score TCR-TCR, TCR-HLA and TCR-CMV co-occurrence, with a repertoire-size bias correction applied to the TCR pairs. A later analysis estimated false discovery rates by permuting HLA or CMV assignments 20 times. In a later analysis, co-occurring TCRs were grouped with DBSCAN, and TCRdist sequence similarity was added when clustering was performed within HLA-allele-positive subsets. Repertoires with fewer than 30,000 or more than 120,000 public chains were left out of co-occurrence clustering, as were five repertoires with anomalous nucleotide sharing. Sourced from immuneACCESS, this table was stored by TCRdb with only in-frame sequences that have V and J called. A share of the clones is absent; for the studies checked, an unresolved V gene accounts for under half, and the remainder has no known explanation. V and J calls and clone size come straight from that table; D and trimming were deduced from the DNA. This sample comprises just under 250,000 clones, roughly 87% of them detected only once. The ten biggest clones cover 5.4% of the sample.

In the case of this clone: The antigen it binds to is not known. It has no much larger one-base neighbor in the sample; base qualities were not kept.

The TCR originated in a middle-aged woman in good health and CMV-seropositive. Material: PBMCs. The sequence links TRBV18 to TRBJ1-2; 7 junctional bases match TRBD1. The base sequence is TGTGCCAGCTCACCAATAACAGGGGACCACAGGCCCTTGAACTATGGCTACACCTTC. Its translation is CASSPITGDHRPLNYGYTF.